This T cell receptor (beta chain) was observed in a study of cytomegalovirus exposure and HLA in healthy donors. CDR1 is SEHNR and CDR2 is FQNEAQ in the germline V gene (reference sequence). This CDR3 comprises 14 residues. Deletions cut 5 bases from V and 8 bases from J, with 15 bases between. 13 Jbeta primers and 60 Vbeta primers were used for the PCR. Clones were sequenced by immunoSEQ multiplex PCR, and TCRdb holds only the in-frame ones, with some missing. This sample yields around 92,000 clones, of which roughly 80% are seen a single time; 16% belongs to the top ten. Material: PBMCs. The rearrangement joins TRBV7-9 to TRBJ1-4; D is possibly TRBD1 (5 bases). The sequence was obtained from a man in his 60s in good health and CMV-seropositive. CDR3 DNA sequence: TGTGCCAGCAGCACTAGTGGGGGGGACGAAAAACTGTTTTTT. It yields the protein CASSTSGGDEKLFF. The variable domain in full, with the rest retrieved from reference TRBV7-9 and TRBJ1-4, is DTGVSQNPRHKITKRGQNVTFRCDPISEHNRLYWYRQTLGQGPEFLTYFQNEAQLEKSRLLSDRFSAERPKGSFSTLEIQRTEQGDSAMYLCASSTSGGDEKLFFGSGTQLSVL.